The next 2 T cell receptor beta chains were all read from a single sample in a study of blood T cell repertoires in COVID-19. TCRdb's copy holds only in-frame clones and misses some; the assay was immunoSEQ multiplex PCR. The data show just over 350,000 clones, with about 86% seen just once and about 7% held by the top ten. Material for sequencing was peripheral blood. Receptors originate from a woman aged 55-69 years with COVID-19, enrolled during active disease.

The chain has TRBV14 and TRBJ2-1, with 9 bases identical to TRBD2. The CDR3 loop spans 16 amino acids. V lost 1 base and J lost 8; bases outside the gene matches: 9. Germline-derived CDR1 and CDR2 are SGHDN and FVKESK. DNA for the CDR3: TGTGCCAGCAGCCAAGTCTCTGGACTAGCGTTCGATGAGCAGTTCTTC. Residues: CASSQVSGLAFDEQFF.

The V and J genes are TRBV6-5 and TRBJ2-2; D is possibly TRBD1 (5 bases). This CDR3 has 14 amino acids. Germline lookup yields CDR1 MNHEY and CDR2 SVGAGI. V lost 2 bases, J lost 5 bases, and 9 bases lay in between. CDR3 bases: TGTGCCAGCAGTTACGTTAAGGGGACCGGGGAGCTGTTTTTT. This gives the protein CASSYVKGTGELFF.